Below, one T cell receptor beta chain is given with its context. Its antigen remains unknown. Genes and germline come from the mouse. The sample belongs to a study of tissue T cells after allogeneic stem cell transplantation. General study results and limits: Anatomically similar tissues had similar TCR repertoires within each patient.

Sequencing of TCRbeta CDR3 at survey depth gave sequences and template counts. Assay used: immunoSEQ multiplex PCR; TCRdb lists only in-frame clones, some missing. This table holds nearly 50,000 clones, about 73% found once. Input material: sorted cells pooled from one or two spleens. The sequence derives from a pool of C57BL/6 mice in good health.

CDR3 protein: CTCSAAGTGGHGQLYF. CDR3 DNA (partial): TGCACCTGCAGTGCAGCCGGGACAGGGGGCCACGGGCAGCTCTAC. The chain joins TRBV1 to TRBJ2-2; 12 bases fit TRBD1. The CDR3 end is not reached by the read, which stops 1 residue before it; the germline J gene fills it in. In germline, CDR1 is NSQYPW, CDR2 LRSPGD (reference sequence). This CDR3 is 16 amino acids long. The junction had 4 bases not matched to a gene; V was cut back by 1 base and J by 7 bases.